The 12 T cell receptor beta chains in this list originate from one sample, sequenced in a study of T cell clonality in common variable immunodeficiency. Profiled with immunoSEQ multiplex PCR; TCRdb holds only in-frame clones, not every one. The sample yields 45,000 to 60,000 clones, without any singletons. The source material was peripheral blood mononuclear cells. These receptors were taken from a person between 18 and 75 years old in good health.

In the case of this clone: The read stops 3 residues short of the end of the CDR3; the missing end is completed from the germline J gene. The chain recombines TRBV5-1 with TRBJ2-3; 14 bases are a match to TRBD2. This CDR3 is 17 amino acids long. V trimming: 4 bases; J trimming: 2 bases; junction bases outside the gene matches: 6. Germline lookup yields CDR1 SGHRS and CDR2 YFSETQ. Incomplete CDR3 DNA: TGCGCCAGCAGCAGGGGGACTAGCGGGGGAGCCACAGATACG. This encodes CASSRGTSGGATDT. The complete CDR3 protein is CASSRGTSGGATDTQYF.

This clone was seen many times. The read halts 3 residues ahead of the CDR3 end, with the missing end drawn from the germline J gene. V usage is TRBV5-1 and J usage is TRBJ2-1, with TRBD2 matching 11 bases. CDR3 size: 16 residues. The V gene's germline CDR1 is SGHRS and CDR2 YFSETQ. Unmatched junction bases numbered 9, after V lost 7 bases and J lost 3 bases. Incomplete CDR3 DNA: TGCGCCAGCGCCGAAACTAGCGGGGGCTTCTACAATGAG. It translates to CASAETSGGFYNE. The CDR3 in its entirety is CASAETSGGFYNEQFF.

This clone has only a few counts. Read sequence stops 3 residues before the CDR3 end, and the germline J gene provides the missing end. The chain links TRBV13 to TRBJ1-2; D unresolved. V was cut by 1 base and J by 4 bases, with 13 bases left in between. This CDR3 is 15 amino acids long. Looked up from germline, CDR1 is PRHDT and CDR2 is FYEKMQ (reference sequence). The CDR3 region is CASSLASGFTYGYTF. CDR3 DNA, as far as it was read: TGTGCCAGCAGCTTAGCTTCGGGGTTTACCTATGGC.

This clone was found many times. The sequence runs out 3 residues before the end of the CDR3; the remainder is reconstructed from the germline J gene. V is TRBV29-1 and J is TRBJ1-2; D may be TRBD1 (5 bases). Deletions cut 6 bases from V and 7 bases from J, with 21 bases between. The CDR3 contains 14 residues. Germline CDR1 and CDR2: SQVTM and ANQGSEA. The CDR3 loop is CSVGGDGSTSGYTF. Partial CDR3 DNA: TGCAGCGTGGGGGGGGATGGGTCAACAAGTGGC. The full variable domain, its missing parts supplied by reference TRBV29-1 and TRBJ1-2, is SAVISQKPSRDICQRGTSLTIQCQVDSQVTMMFWYRQQPGQSLTLIATANQGSEATYESGFVIDKFPISRPNLTFSTLTVSNMSPEDSSIYLCSVGGDGSTSGYTFGSGTRLTVV.

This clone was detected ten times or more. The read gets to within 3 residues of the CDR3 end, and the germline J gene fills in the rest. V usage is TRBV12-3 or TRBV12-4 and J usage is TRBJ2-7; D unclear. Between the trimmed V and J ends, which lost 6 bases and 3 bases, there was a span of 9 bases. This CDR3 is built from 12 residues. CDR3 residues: CASSVLNYEQYF. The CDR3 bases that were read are TGTGCCAGCAGCGTTCTAAACTACGAG.

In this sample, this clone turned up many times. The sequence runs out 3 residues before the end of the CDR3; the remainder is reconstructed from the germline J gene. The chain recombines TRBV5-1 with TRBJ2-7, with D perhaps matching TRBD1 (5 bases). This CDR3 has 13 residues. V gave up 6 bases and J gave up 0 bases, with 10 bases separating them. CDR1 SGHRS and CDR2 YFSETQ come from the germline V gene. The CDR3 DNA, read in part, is TGCGCCAGCAAACGGACACCCTCCTACGAG. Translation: CASKRTPSYE. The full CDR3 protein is CASKRTPSYEQYF. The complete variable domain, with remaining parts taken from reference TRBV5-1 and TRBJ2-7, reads KAGVTQTPRYLIKTRGQQVTLSCSPISGHRSVSWYQQTPGQGLQFLFEYFSETQRNKGNFPGRFSGRQFSNSRSEMNVSTLELGDSALYLCASKRTPSYEQYFGPGTRLTVT.

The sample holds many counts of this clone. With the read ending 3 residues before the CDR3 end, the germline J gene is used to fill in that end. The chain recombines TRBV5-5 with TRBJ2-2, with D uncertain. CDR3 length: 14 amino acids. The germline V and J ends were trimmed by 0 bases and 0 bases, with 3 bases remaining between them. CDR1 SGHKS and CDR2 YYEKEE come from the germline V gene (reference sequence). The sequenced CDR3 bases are TGTGCCAGCAGCTTGGCCTCGAACACCGGGGAG. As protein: CASSLASNTGE. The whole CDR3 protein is CASSLASNTGELFF.

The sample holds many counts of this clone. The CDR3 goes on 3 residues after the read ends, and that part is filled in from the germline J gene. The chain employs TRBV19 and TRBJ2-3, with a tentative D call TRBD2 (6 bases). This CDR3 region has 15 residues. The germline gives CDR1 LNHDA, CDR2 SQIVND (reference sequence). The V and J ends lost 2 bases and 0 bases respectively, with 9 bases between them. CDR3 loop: CASSIRGASTDTQYF. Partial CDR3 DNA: TGTGCCAGTAGTATACGCGGGGCTAGCACAGATACG.

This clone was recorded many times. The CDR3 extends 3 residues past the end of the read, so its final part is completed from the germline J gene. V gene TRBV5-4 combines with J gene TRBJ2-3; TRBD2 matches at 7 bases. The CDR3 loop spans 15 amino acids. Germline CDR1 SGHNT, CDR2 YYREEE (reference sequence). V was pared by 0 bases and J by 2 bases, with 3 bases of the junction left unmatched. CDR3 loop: CASSLASGTTDTQYF. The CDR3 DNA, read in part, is TGTGCCAGCAGCTTGGCGAGCGGGACCACAGATACG.

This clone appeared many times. CDR3 bases read: TGTGCCAGCAGTGAATCTACCCCCTACAATGAG. Protein: CASSESTPYNE. The whole CDR3 protein is CASSESTPYNEQFF. V usage is TRBV6-4 and J usage is TRBJ2-1; the D is unclear. The DNA ends 3 residues before the CDR3 does, and the rest of the CDR3 is filled in from the germline J gene. The germline V and J ends were trimmed by 3 bases and 2 bases, with 8 bases remaining between them. Germline V lookup: CDR1 MRHNA, CDR2 SNTAGT. This CDR3 comprises 14 residues.

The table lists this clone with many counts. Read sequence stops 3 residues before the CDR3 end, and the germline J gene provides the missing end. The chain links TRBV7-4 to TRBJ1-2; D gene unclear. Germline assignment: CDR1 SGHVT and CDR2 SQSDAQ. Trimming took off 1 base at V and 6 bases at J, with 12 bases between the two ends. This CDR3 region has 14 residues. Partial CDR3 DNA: TGTGCCAGCAGCTTAGGGGCAGAAGGAGATGGC. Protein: CASSLGAEGDG. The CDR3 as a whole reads CASSLGAEGDGYTF.

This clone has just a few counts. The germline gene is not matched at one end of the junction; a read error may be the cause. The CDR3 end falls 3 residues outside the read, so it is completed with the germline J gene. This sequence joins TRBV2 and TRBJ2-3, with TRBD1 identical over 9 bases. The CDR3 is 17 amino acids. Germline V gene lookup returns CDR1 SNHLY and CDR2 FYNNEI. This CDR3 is CASSVVPGDRAPETQYF. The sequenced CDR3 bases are TGTGCCAGCAGTGTAGTTCCAGGGGACAGGGCCCCAGAGACG.